These 17 T cell receptor beta chains were all obtained from the same sample, sequenced in a study of T cells in Graves' hyperthyroidism and ophthalmopathy. The TCR beta CDR3 regions underwent amplification using RNA transcripts as the source. The study used the HTBI primer set for a first-round RT-PCR of the TCR CDR3. One entry per CDR3 protein, called by TCRdb with MiXCR from the multiplex PCR reads. The sample has around 690,000 distinct CDR3 sequences, 17% seen once. Sequenced input: blood. These receptors were taken from a man in his fifties with Graves' hyperthyroidism.

This clonotype was observed at least ten times. This sequence joins TRBV24-1 and TRBJ2-1; tentative D call: TRBD1 (5 bases). This CDR3 has 13 residues. Trimming cost V 3 bases and J 7 bases, with 9 bases left between them. Per germline, CDR1 KGHDR and CDR2 SFDVKD. CDR3: CATSDPGKNEQFF. The CDR3 region has the DNA TGTGCCACCAGTGATCCAGGGAAGAATGAGCAGTTCTTC.

This CDR3 reads CASSLRGRNSGNTIYF. The CDR3 coding sequence is TGTGCCAGCAGTTTAAGGGGCCGCAACTCTGGAAACACCATATATTTT. The genes are TRBV28 and TRBJ1-3; maybe TRBD1 (5 bases). There are 16 residues in the CDR3. In germline, CDR1 is MDHEN, CDR2 SYDVKM. The V gene lost 2 bases and the J gene lost 0 bases, with 11 bases spanning the gap. Based on the CDR3 plus reference TRBV28 and TRBJ1-3, the full variable domain is DVKVTQSSRYLVKRTGEKVFLECVQDMDHENMFWYRQDPGLGLRLIYFSYDVKMKEKGDIPEGYSVSREKKERFSLILESASTNQTSMYLCASSLRGRNSGNTIYFGEGSWLTVV.

This clonotype was observed at least ten times. This rearrangement joins TRBV7-3 to TRBJ2-5, with D possibly being TRBD2 (7 bases). Germline V gene data show CDR1 as SGHTA and CDR2 as FQGTGA. Between the trimmed V and J ends, which lost 5 bases and 2 bases, there was a span of 18 bases. The length of the CDR3 is 16 residues. The CDR3 bases are TGTGCCAGCAGCCCCACGGGGGGCAGTATTCAAGAGACCCAGTACTTC. It specifies CASSPTGGSIQETQYF.

The chain is built from TRBV27 and TRBJ1-4; D perhaps matches TRBD1 (5 bases). V lost 8 bases, J lost 7 bases, and 14 bases lay in between. The CDR3 is 13 amino acids. Germline values: CDR1 MNHEY, CDR2 SMNVEV (reference sequence). The CDR3 region is CASGGEGLEKLFF. The CDR3 nucleotides read TGTGCCAGCGGCGGGGAGGGACTTGAAAAACTGTTTTTT.

This clonotype was counted between two and nine times. The chain uses TRBV20-1 and TRBJ1-4; D remains ambiguous. The CDR3 length is 13 residues. The ends were cut back, 0 bases at V and 7 bases at J, with 9 bases in the middle. CDR1 DFQATT and CDR2 SNEGSKA come from the germline V gene (reference sequence). The CDR3 is CSARDQESEKLFF. The CDR3 region has the DNA TGCAGTGCTAGAGATCAGGAGAGTGAAAAACTGTTTTTT.

This clonotype was seen a few times. The chain links TRBV28 to TRBJ2-3, with D possibly matching TRBD2 (6 bases). The CDR3 consists of 12 residues. Trimming left V 4 bases short and J 6 bases short, with 8 bases between. Germline lookup yields CDR1 MDHEN and CDR2 SYDVKM. The CDR3 here is CASSSGVDTQYF. CDR3 DNA: TGTGCCAGCAGTTCGGGGGTGGATACGCAGTATTTT.

V and J are TRBV30 and TRBJ1-5; 9 bases are a match to TRBD1. Trimming removed 2 bases from V and 6 bases from J; junction bases left unmatched: 8. CDR1 is GTSNPN and CDR2 is SVGIG in the germline V gene (reference sequence). The CDR3 consists of 15 residues. CDR3 region: CAWSLGDRAFQPQHF. The CDR3, as DNA: TGTGCCTGGAGTCTGGGGGACAGGGCTTTTCAGCCCCAGCATTTT.

The V gene is TRBV6-2 or TRBV6-3, the J gene TRBJ2-3; 8 bases are shared with TRBD1. This CDR3 is 16 amino acids long. The germline CDR1 and CDR2 sequences are MNHEY and SVGEGT. After removal of 2 bases from V and 4 bases from J, the junction contained 8 bases not matched to a gene. The CDR3 region is CASSYGAGGPPDTQYF. The CDR3 DNA reads as TGTGCCAGCAGTTACGGGGCAGGGGGCCCGCCAGATACGCAGTATTTT.

In its sample, this clonotype was seen many times. The chain joins TRBV28 to TRBJ2-4, with 10 bases fitting TRBD2. The CDR3 extends over 19 amino acids. V lost 8 bases to trimming and J lost 0 bases; unmatched junction nucleotides: 16. Germline V CDR1 and CDR2: MDHEN, SYDVKM. The CDR3 DNA follows: TGTGCCAGCTCCGGTCAGCGGGAGGGGACAGAGCTAGCCAAAAACATTCAGTACTTC. Translating gives CASSGQREGTELAKNIQYF. The entire variable domain, with the rest obtained from reference TRBV28 and TRBJ2-4, is as follows: DVKVTQSSRYLVKRTGEKVFLECVQDMDHENMFWYRQDPGLGLRLIYFSYDVKMKEKGDIPEGYSVSREKKERFSLILESASTNQTSMYLCASSGQREGTELAKNIQYFGAGTRLSVL.

To note about this clonotype: This may be a read error: a much more frequent sequence differs by one nucleotide. V and J are TRBV7-3 and TRBJ1-1; 8 nucleotides agree with TRBD1. CDR1 and CDR2 (germline): SGHTA, FQGTGA. The CDR3 has 15 amino acids. CDR3 nucleotide sequence: TGTGCCAGCAGCCCCTCGGACAGGGCGAACACTGAAGATTTCTTT. Translating it yields CASSPSDRANTEDFF.

V is TRBV4-3 and J is TRBJ2-7; 11 nucleotides align to TRBD2. Trimming took 3 bases from V and 5 from J; bases not matched to a gene: 6. The germline CDR1 and CDR2 sequences are LGHNA and YSLEER. The CDR3 contains 15 residues. Here the CDR3 reads CASSQMTSGKDEQYF. The CDR3 coding sequence is TGCGCCAGCAGCCAGATGACTAGCGGGAAGGACGAGCAGTACTTC.

This clonotype was detected a few times. The chain joins TRBV27 to TRBJ2-1; D is possibly TRBD2 (5 bases). V gave up 2 bases and J gave up 9 bases, with 11 bases separating them. CDR3 length: 13 residues. Per the germline V gene, CDR1 is MNHEY and CDR2 is SMNVEV (reference sequence). CDR3 DNA sequence: TGTGCCAGCAGTTTAGGACCAAGCGGTGAGCAGTTCTTC. This codes for CASSLGPSGEQFF.

This clonotype has at least ten counts. This chain connects TRBV19 to TRBJ1-5; weak D call: TRBD1 (6 bases). V was cut by 3 bases and J by 7 bases, with 16 bases left in between. The length of the CDR3 is 15 residues. Germline V gene data show CDR1 as LNHDA and CDR2 as SQIVND (reference sequence). CDR3 loop: CASSMVGAGAQPQHF. The CDR3 coding sequence is TGTGCCAGTAGTATGGTTGGGGCAGGGGCCCAGCCCCAGCATTTT.

The sample holds a few counts of this clonotype. V and J are TRBV6-1 and TRBJ1-2, with D uncertain. Per the germline V gene, CDR1 is MNHNS and CDR2 is SASEGT. The CDR3 covers 13 residues. V lost 5 bases and J lost 1, with 8 bases in between. The DNA for the CDR3 is TGTGCCAGCAGTTCCCAGAATAACTATGGCTACACCTTC. It is translated as CASSSQNNYGYTF.

This clonotype was picked up many times. This CDR3 is CASSLNRGVNSPLHF. For the CDR3, the DNA is TGTGCCAGCAGCTTAAACAGGGGAGTCAATTCACCCCTCCACTTT. This chain uses TRBV7-9 with TRBJ1-6; TRBD1 matches at 7 bases. Trimming cost V 2 bases and J 7 bases; bases outside gene matches: 5. The CDR3 length is 15 residues. The germline V gene has CDR1 SEHNR and CDR2 FQNEAQ (reference sequence).

This clonotype showed up just a few times. The rearrangement joins TRBV29-1 to TRBJ2-3; D gene unclear. CDR1 SQVTM and CDR2 ANQGSEA come from the germline V gene. This CDR3 is 15 amino acids long. V lost 1 base, J lost 1 base, and 12 bases lay in between. The CDR3, as DNA: TGCAGCGTTGAAGTTCGGTCTCGTGGCACAGATACGCAGTATTTT. The encoded protein is CSVEVRSRGTDTQYF.

This chain joins TRBV6-1 and TRBJ1-1; possibly TRBD1 for D (5 bases). The CDR3 runs 13 residues. V was cut by 5 bases and J by 6 bases, with 13 bases left in between. Germline-derived CDR1 and CDR2 are MNHNS and SASEGT. This chain's CDR3 is CASSHGGGPEAFF. The CDR3 region has the DNA TGTGCCAGCAGTCACGGCGGGGGACCTGAAGCTTTCTTT.